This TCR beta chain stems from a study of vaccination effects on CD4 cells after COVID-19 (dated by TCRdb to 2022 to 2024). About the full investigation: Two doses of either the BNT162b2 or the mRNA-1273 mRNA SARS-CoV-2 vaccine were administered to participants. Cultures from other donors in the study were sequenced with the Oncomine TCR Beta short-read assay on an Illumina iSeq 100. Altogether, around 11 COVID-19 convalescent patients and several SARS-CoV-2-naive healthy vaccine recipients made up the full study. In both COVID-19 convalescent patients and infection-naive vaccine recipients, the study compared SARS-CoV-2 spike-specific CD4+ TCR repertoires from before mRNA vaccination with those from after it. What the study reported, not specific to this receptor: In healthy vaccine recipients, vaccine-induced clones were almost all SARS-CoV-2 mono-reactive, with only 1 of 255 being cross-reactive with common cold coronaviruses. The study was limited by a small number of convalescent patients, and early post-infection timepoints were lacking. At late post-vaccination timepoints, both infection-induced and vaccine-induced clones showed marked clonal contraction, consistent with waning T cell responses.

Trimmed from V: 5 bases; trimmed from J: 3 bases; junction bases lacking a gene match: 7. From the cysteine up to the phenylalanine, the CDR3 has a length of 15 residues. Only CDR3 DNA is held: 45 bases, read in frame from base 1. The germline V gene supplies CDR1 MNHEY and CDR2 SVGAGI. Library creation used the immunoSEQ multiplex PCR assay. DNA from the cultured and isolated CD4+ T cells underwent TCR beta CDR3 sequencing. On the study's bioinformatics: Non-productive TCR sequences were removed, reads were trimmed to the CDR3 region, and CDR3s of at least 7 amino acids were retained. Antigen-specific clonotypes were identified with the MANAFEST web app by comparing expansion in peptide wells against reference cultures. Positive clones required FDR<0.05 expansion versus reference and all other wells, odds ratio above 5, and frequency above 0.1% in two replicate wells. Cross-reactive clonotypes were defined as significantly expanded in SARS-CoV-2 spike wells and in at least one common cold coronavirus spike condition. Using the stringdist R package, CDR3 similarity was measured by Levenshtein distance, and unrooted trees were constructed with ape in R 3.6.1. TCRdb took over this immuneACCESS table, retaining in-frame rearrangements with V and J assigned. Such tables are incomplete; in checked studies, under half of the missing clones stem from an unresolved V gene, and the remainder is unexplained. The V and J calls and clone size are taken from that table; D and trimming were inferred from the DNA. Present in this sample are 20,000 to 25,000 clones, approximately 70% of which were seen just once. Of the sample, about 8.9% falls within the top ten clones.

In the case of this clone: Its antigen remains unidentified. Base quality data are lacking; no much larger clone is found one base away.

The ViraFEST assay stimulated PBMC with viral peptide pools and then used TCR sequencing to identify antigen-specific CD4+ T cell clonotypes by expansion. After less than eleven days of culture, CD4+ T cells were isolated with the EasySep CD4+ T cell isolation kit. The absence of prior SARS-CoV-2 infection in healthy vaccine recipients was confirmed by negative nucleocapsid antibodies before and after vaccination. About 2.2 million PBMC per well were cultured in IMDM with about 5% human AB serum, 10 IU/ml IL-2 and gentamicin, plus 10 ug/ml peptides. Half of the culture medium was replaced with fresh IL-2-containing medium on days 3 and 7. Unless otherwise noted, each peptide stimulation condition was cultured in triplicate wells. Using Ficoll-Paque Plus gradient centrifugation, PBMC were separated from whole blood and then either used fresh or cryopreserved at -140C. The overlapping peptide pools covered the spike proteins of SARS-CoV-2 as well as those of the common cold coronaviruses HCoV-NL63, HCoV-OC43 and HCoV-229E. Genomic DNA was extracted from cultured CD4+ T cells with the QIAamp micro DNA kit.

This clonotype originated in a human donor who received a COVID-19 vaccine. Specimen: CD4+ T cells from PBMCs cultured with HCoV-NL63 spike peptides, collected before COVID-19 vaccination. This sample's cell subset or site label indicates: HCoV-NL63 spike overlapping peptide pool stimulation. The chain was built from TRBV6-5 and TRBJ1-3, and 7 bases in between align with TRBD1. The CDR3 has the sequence CASSLGRTGGNTIYF. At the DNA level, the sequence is TGTGCCAGCAGTCTTGGACGGACAGGTGGAAACACCATATATTTT.